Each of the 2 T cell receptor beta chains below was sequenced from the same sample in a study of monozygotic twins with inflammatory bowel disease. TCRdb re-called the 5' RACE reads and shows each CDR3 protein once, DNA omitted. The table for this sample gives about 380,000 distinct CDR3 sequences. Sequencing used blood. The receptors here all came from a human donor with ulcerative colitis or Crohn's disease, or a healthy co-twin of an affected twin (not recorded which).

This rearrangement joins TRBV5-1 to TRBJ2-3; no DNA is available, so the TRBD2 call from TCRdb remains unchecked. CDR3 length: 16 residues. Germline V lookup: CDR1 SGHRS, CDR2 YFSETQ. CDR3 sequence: CASSFLAGGPSDTQYF.

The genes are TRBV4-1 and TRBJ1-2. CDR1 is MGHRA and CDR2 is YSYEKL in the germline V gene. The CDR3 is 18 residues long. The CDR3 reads CASSQASGGAQSSGGYTF.